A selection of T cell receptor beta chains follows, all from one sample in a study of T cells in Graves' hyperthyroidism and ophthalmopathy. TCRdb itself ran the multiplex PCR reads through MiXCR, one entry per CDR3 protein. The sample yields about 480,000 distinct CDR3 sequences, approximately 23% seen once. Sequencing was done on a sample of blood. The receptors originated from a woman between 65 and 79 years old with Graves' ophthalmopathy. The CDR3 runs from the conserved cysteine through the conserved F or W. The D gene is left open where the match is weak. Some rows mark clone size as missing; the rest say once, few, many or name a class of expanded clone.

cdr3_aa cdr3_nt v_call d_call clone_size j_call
CAWSDRLLQETQYF TGTGCCTGGAGTGATAGACTACTCCAAGAGACCCAGTACTTC TRBV30 NA few TRBJ2-5
CASSIKTGGTDTQYF TGCGCCAGCAGCATCAAGACAGGGGGCACAGATACGCAGTATTTT TRBV5-1 TRBD1 few TRBJ2-3
CAWSRGPGTYGYTF TGTGCCTGGAGCCGCGGGCCCGGAACCTATGGCTACACCTTC TRBV30 NA NA TRBJ1-2
CAIRRYIYGYTF TGTGCCATACGAAGGTACATCTATGGCTACACCTTC TRBV2 NA NA TRBJ1-2
CAISESGGINQPQHF TGTGCCATCAGTGAGTCGGGGGGTATCAATCAGCCCCAGCATTTT TRBV10-3 NA many TRBJ1-5
CASSARGGTYNEQFF TGTGCCAGCAGCGCCCGGGGTGGGACCTACAATGAGCAGTTCTTC TRBV9 NA few TRBJ2-1
CASSDRTSGYNEQFF TGTGCCAGCAGCGACAGGACTAGCGGGTACAATGAGCAGTTCTTC TRBV7-2 TRBD2 many TRBJ2-1
CASSRATVGNTIYF TGTGCCAGTAGTCGCGCGACAGTTGGAAACACCATATATTTT TRBV19 NA NA TRBJ1-3
CASSDLVLGNTGELFF TGCGCCAGCAGTGATTTGGTTTTGGGGAACACCGGGGAGCTGTTTTTT TRBV10-1 NA few TRBJ2-2
CASSDSSHYGYTF TGTGCCAGCAGTGATTCCAGTCACTATGGCTACACCTTC TRBV2 NA many TRBJ1-2
CASRELGSDTQYF TGTGCCAGCAGAGAACTGGGCTCAGATACGCAGTATTTT TRBV6-2/TRBV6-3 NA few TRBJ2-3
CASSPTRTSGPYNEQFF TGCGCCAGCAGCCCCACGCGGACTAGCGGACCCTACAATGAGCAGTTCTTC TRBV5-1 TRBD2 NA TRBJ2-1
CSARQGAGGTEAFF TGCAGTGCTAGACAGGGGGCGGGAGGAACTGAAGCTTTCTTT TRBV20-1 TRBD1 many TRBJ1-1
CASSLDRNEKLFF TGTGCCAGTAGTCTTGACAGAAATGAAAAACTGTTTTTT TRBV19 NA NA TRBJ1-4
CSARGGGGANTGELFF TGCAGTGCTAGAGGGGGTGGGGGGGCGAACACCGGGGAGCTGTTTTTT TRBV20-1 TRBD2 NA TRBJ2-2
CASSIKGREAFF TGTGCCAGCAGTATCAAAGGGCGTGAAGCTTTCTTT TRBV28 NA few TRBJ1-1
CATAQVPADTQYF TGTGCCACAGCACAGGTCCCCGCAGATACGCAGTATTTT TRBV3-1 NA few TRBJ2-3
CASKGTSGSVGELFF TGTGCCAGCAAGGGGACTAGCGGGAGTGTCGGGGAGCTGTTTTTT TRBV27 TRBD2 few TRBJ2-2
CASSRGGGQGALSLGYTF TGTGCCAGCAGTCGTGGAGGGGGACAGGGGGCGTTAAGTCTCGGCTACACCTTC TRBV28 TRBD1 many TRBJ1-2
CASSLNAGWTEAFF TGTGCCAGCAGCTTAAACGCGGGTTGGACTGAAGCTTTCTTT TRBV11-1 NA many TRBJ1-1
CASSLGFTQDSYEQYF TGCGCCAGCAGCTTGGGTTTCACACAGGACTCCTACGAGCAGTACTTC TRBV5-1 NA NA TRBJ2-7
CASSSAGGLNEQYF TGTGCCAGCAGCTCAGCAGGGGGCCTCAACGAGCAGTACTTC TRBV5-6 TRBD1 NA TRBJ2-7
CASSEGQGAQYGYTF TGTGCCAGCAGCGAGGGACAGGGGGCTCAGTATGGCTACACCTTC TRBV9 TRBD1 once TRBJ1-2
CASSLMGGGGSYGYTF TGTGCCAGCAGCTTAATGGGGGGCGGTGGTAGCTATGGCTACACCTTC TRBV7-3 NA few TRBJ1-2
CASSEAGSGSGNEQFF TGTGCCAGCAGTGAAGCGGGGAGCGGGAGTGGAAATGAGCAGTTCTTC TRBV6-1 TRBD2 NA TRBJ2-1
CASSLGLERENEQFF TGTGCCAGCAGTTTAGGGCTCGAACGGGAGAATGAGCAGTTCTTC TRBV28 NA many TRBJ2-1
CASRSERTSTNEKLFF TGTGCCAGCAGGTCTGAAAGGACATCAACTAATGAAAAACTGTTTTTT TRBV6-1 NA NA TRBJ1-4
CAISPDRERGKAFF TGTGCCATCAGTCCGGACAGGGAACGAGGTAAAGCTTTCTTT TRBV10-3 TRBD1 NA TRBJ1-1
CASSLWGDSSYEQYF TGCGCCAGCAGCTTGTGGGGGGACAGCTCCTACGAGCAGTACTTC TRBV5-1 NA NA TRBJ2-7
CASSPRPNQPQHF TGTGCCAGCAGTCCCCGCCCTAATCAGCCCCAGCATTTT TRBV7-8 NA NA TRBJ1-5
CASSENGQGAFGYTF TGCGCCAGCAGTGAAAACGGACAGGGGGCGTTTGGCTACACCTTC TRBV10-2 TRBD1 many TRBJ1-2